These T cell receptor beta chains were read from a single sample in a study of T cell changes during pregnancy in multiple sclerosis. Sequenced by immunoSEQ multiplex PCR; TCRdb stores in-frame clones only, minus some. This sample carries about 31,000 clones, roughly 86% of them seen once, and the ten largest clones take approximately 7.9%. Here the sequenced sample was CD8+ T cells from peripheral blood mononuclear cells, taken before pregnancy. The receptors were gathered from a female donor with multiple sclerosis, enrolled in a pregnancy study. Each CDR3 is given with its conserved first and last residue. D genes are given only for firm matches. Clone size is stated in some rows and not others, as once, few, many or a class when expanded.

TRBV27	once	.	TRBJ2-5	CASSRGETQYF	TGTGCCAGCAGTCGAGGGGAGACCCAGTACTTC
TRBV2	.	TRBD2	TRBJ2-2	CASSIGLAREGELFF	TGTGCCAGCAGCATCGGACTAGCCCGCGAAGGGGAGCTGTTTTTT
TRBV25-1	.	.	TRBJ2-1	CASRAPGLDSNEQFF	TGTGCCAGCAGGGCTCCGGGACTTGATTCCAATGAGCAGTTCTTC
TRBV5-6	.	.	TRBJ2-7	CASSFVEADYEQYF	TGTGCCAGCAGCTTTGTAGAGGCGGATTACGAGCAGTACTTC
TRBV7-6	once	TRBD1	TRBJ1-1	CASSLINRGLYTEAFF	TGTGCCAGCAGCTTGATTAACAGGGGGCTTTACACTGAAGCTTTCTTT
TRBV28	.	.	TRBJ2-7	CASSFSGYEQYF	TGTGCCAGCAGTTTTTCAGGGTATGAGCAGTACTTC
TRBV20-1	.	TRBD2	TRBJ2-3	CSAGRGQYF	TGCAGTGCGGGGAGGGGGCAGTATTTT
TRBV7-9	.	TRBD1	TRBJ1-1	CASTTKGAGRTEAFF	TGTGCCAGCACCACCAAGGGGGCCGGTAGGACTGAAGCTTTCTTT
TRBV6-1	.	.	TRBJ1-1	CASSEAGGQLNTEAFF	TGTGCCAGCAGTGAAGCTGGTGGGCAGCTGAACACTGAAGCTTTCTTT
TRBV19	.	.	TRBJ1-4	CASSRQAKLFF	TGTGCCAGTAGTCGCCAGGCAAAACTGTTTTTT
TRBV15	.	TRBD2	TRBJ2-1	CATSRGGGLPQHFF	TGTGCCACCAGCAGAGGCGGGGGGCTGCCTCAGCATTTCTTC
TRBV19	.	.	TRBJ2-3	CASSIDNTDTQYF	TGTGCCAGTAGTATAGACAACACAGATACGCAGTATTTT
TRBV6-5	.	.	TRBJ2-5	CASTPWSGETQYF	TGTGCCAGCACCCCATGGAGTGGAGAGACCCAGTACTTC
TRBV9	.	.	TRBJ1-1	CASSHRTHTEAFF	TGTGCCAGCAGCCACAGGACACACACTGAAGCTTTCTTT
TRBV5-8	.	.	TRBJ1-3	CASSSGTISSGNTIYF	TGTGCCAGCAGCTCCGGGACAATCTCGTCTGGAAACACCATATATTTT
TRBV13	.	TRBD2	TRBJ2-5	CASSSRTSGQETQYF	TGTGCCAGCAGCTCCAGGACTAGCGGGCAAGAGACCCAGTACTTC
TRBV11-1	.	TRBD2	TRBJ2-3	CASSFRPSGRVADTQYF	TGTGCCAGCAGCTTTCGGCCTTCTGGGAGGGTTGCCGATACGCAGTATTTT
TRBV10-3	once	.	TRBJ1-1	CATMGLGLGEEGEAFF	TGTGCCACGATGGGTCTGGGATTGGGGGAGGAGGGTGAAGCTTTCTTT
TRBV7-3	.	.	TRBJ1-6	CASSLGQGSPLHF	TGTGCCAGCAGCTTAGGACAAGGTTCACCCCTCCACTTT
TRBV30	once	.	TRBJ2-7	CAWTGSTGVRDEQYF	TGTGCCTGGACCGGGAGCACAGGGGTTAGGGACGAGCAGTACTTC
TRBV25-1	.	TRBD1	TRBJ1-5	CASSRTGGNQPQHF	TGTGCCAGCAGCAGGACAGGGGGCAATCAGCCCCAGCATTTT
TRBV19	.	.	TRBJ2-3	CASSIGTEGLNTQYF	TGTGCCAGTAGTATAGGGACAGAGGGCCTGAATACGCAGTATTTT
TRBV6-1	.	.	TRBJ1-1	CASSEMAENTEAFF	TGTGCCAGCAGTGAAATGGCAGAGAACACTGAAGCTTTCTTT
TRBV7-9	.	TRBD1	TRBJ1-1	CASSPGQGLEAFF	TGTGCCAGCAGCCCCGGACAGGGATTAGAAGCTTTCTTT
TRBV16	.	.	TRBJ2-2	CASSHLLRNTGELFF	TGTGCCAGCAGCCATCTGTTGAGAAACACCGGGGAGCTGTTTTTT
TRBV7-9	.	.	TRBJ2-1	CASSFRWRQPQFF	TGTGCCAGCAGCTTTCGGTGGAGACAGCCCCAGTTCTTC
TRBV15	.	TRBD2	TRBJ2-2	CATSRDPADWTSSNTGELFF	TGTGCCACCAGCAGAGACCCTGCAGATTGGACTAGCTCGAACACCGGGGAGCTGTTTTTT
TRBV5-1	.	.	TRBJ2-7	CASTPTEAYEQYF	TGCGCCAGCACCCCGACGGAGGCCTACGAGCAGTACTTC
TRBV27	.	TRBD1	TRBJ1-2	CASSNQQGNYGYTF	TGTGCCAGCAGTAACCAACAGGGGAACTATGGCTACACCTTC
TRBV6-5	.	TRBD1	TRBJ2-7	CASSRQGTGWEQYF	TGTGCCAGCTCCCGACAGGGGACGGGGTGGGAGCAGTACTTC
TRBV28	medium-sized	TRBD1	TRBJ2-2	CASSSGQGNTGELFF	TGTGCCAGCAGTTCCGGACAGGGGAACACCGGGGAGCTGTTTTTT
TRBV11-2	once	.	TRBJ2-5	CASRQAGWETQYF	TGTGCCAGCCGCCAGGCGGGTTGGGAGACCCAGTACTTC
TRBV28	.	.	TRBJ2-1	CASSLSGSSYNEQFF	TGTGCCAGCAGCCTTAGCGGTAGCTCCTACAATGAGCAGTTCTTC
TRBV4-2	.	.	TRBJ2-3	CASSQDHGGYTDTQYF	TGTGCCAGCAGCCAAGATCATGGGGGCTACACAGATACGCAGTATTTT
TRBV27	.	.	TRBJ1-5	CASSLGADQPQHF	TGTGCCAGCAGCCTGGGGGCGGATCAGCCCCAGCATTTT
TRBV7-3	few	TRBD2	TRBJ2-7	CASSLASGGSYEQYF	TGTGCCAGCAGCTTAGCTAGCGGGGGATCCTACGAGCAGTACTTC
TRBV2	.	.	TRBJ2-3	CASRVDSREDTQYF	TGTGCCAGCAGGGTGGACAGTCGTGAAGATACGCAGTATTTT
TRBV18	.	TRBD1	TRBJ2-7	CASSQPGQGPYEQYF	TGTGCCAGCTCACAGCCGGGACAGGGACCCTACGAGCAGTACTTC
TRBV5-1	.	TRBD1	TRBJ2-7	CASSTKTGFYEQYF	TGCGCCAGCAGCACGAAGACAGGGTTCTACGAGCAGTACTTC
TRBV27	.	.	TRBJ1-5	CASSLAVNQPQHF	TGTGCCAGCAGTTTAGCGGTCAATCAGCCCCAGCATTTT
TRBV18	.	TRBD2	TRBJ2-1	CASSPGQLAGVTRNEQFF	TGTGCCAGCTCACCGGGACAACTAGCGGGAGTGACGAGGAATGAGCAGTTCTTC
TRBV11-2	.	.	TRBJ1-1	CASSLGLGRPEAFF	TGTGCCAGCAGCTTAGGTCTTGGGCGCCCAGAAGCTTTCTTT
TRBV27	.	TRBD1	TRBJ2-7	CASSLYSGGYEQYF	TGTGCCAGCAGTTTATATTCAGGGGGCTACGAGCAGTACTTC
TRBV6-4	.	.	TRBJ1-6	CASSDSIRGRVDSPLHF	TGTGCCAGCAGTGACTCGATAAGGGGCAGGGTGGATTCACCCCTCCACTTT
TRBV28	.	.	TRBJ1-6	CASSYRSSYNSPLHF	TGTGCCAGCAGTTACAGGAGCTCCTATAATTCACCCCTCCACTTT
TRBV28	.	TRBD1	TRBJ2-6	CASSPLAGTGSGANVLTF	TGTGCCAGCAGTCCCCTGGCCGGGACAGGGTCTGGGGCCAACGTCCTGACTTTC
TRBV11-2	.	.	TRBJ2-7	CASSPKKGDYEQYF	TGTGCCAGCAGCCCTAAAAAAGGGGACTACGAGCAGTACTTC
TRBV25-1	.	.	TRBJ2-2	CASSDQGIRTGELFF	TGTGCCAGCAGTGATCAGGGTATCAGGACCGGGGAGCTGTTTTTT
TRBV7-3	.	TRBD2	TRBJ2-1	CASSPVGVSGLYNEQFF	TGTGCCAGCAGCCCCGTGGGTGTTAGCGGGTTATACAATGAGCAGTTCTTC
TRBV27	few	TRBD2	TRBJ2-2	CASSPSSGSFTGELFF	TGTGCCAGCAGTCCATCTAGCGGGAGTTTCACCGGGGAGCTGTTTTTT
TRBV29-1	.	.	TRBJ2-7	CSVEGAGTYEQYF	TGCAGCGTTGAAGGGGCAGGTACCTACGAGCAGTACTTC
TRBV7-2	.	.	TRBJ1-4	CASSLDGAGGEKLFF	TGTGCCAGCAGCTTAGATGGGGCCGGCGGTGAAAAACTGTTTTTT
TRBV4-1	once	TRBD1	TRBJ2-5	CASSPGTVDQETQYF	TGCGCCAGCAGTCCAGGGACAGTCGACCAAGAGACCCAGTACTTC
TRBV19	.	.	TRBJ2-5	CASSIRGPETQYF	TGTGCCAGTAGTATAAGGGGTCCGGAGACCCAGTACTTC
TRBV9	.	.	TRBJ2-7	CASSVSHGSYEQYF	TGTGCCAGCAGCGTCTCTCACGGCTCCTACGAGCAGTACTTC
TRBV18	.	TRBD2	TRBJ2-1	CASSPDRLAGGYNEQFF	TGTGCCAGCTCCCCCGATCGACTAGCGGGGGGATACAATGAGCAGTTCTTC
TRBV11-3	.	TRBD2	TRBJ2-3	CASSTSGGAYTQYF	TGTGCCAGCAGCACTAGCGGGGGGGCTTATACGCAGTATTTT
TRBV6-1	many	TRBD2	TRBJ2-1	CASSEAAGGHNEQFF	TGTGCCAGCAGTGAAGCTGCGGGGGGGCACAATGAGCAGTTCTTC
TRBV11-2	.	.	TRBJ2-7	CASSTPTGLVTYEQYF	TGTGCCAGCAGCACACCCACGGGACTTGTCACCTACGAGCAGTACTTC